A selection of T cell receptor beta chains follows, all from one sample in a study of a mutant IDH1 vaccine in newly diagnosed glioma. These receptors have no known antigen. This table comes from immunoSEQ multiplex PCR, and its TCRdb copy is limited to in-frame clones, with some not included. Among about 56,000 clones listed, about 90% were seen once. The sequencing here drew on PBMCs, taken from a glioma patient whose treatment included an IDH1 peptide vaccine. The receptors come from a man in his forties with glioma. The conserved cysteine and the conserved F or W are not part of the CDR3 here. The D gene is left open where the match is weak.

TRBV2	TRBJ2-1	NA	ASSRADSNNEQF
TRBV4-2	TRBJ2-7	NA	ASSQDNGTPTYEQY
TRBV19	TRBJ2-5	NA	ASRNGPGRETQY
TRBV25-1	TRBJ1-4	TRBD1	ASSDGQGGIGEKLF
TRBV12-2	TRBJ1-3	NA	ASRLARDCFSGNTIY
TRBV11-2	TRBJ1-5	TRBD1	ASSDSDRRNQPQH
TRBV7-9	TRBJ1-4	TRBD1	ASSLGQGNEKLF
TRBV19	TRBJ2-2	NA	ASIRDSRAGTGELF
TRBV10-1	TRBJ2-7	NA	ASRLNRDYEQY
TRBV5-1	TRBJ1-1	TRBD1	ASSTGQGAQAF
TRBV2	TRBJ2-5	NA	ASKDGPTRSETQY
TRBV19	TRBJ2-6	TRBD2	ASSNRREPGANVLT
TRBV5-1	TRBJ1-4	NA	ASSFRGQDEKLF
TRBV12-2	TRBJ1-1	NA	ASRQRDGRGAF
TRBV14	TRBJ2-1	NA	ASSPERLLYNEQF
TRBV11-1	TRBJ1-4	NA	ASSLFGAPNEKLF
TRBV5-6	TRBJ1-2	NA	ASRRPPASGYT
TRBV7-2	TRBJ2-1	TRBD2	ASSLSGRVWNNEQF
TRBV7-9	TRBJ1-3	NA	ASSLGLYDSSGNTIY
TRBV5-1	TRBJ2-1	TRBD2	ASSLISGSVGNEQF
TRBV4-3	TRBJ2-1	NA	ASSQEKVARYNEQF
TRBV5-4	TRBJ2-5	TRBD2	ASILRGTSGETQY
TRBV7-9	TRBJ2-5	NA	ASSLRTLGETQY
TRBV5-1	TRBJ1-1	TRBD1	ASSRQGGETEAF
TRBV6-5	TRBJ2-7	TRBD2	ASRPLAGGPFEQY
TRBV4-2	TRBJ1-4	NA	ASTTTGNNEKLF
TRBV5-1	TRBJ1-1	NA	ASSGETANTEAF
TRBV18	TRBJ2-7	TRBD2	ASSPTSGNYEQY
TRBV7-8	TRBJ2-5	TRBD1	ASSFAGTGVGETQY
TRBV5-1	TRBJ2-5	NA	ASSLGGTEGKTQY
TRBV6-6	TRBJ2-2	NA	ASKGQGYTGELF
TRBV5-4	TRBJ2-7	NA	ASSPRGASEQY
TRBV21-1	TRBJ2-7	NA	ASSEAGDYEQY
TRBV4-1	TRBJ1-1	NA	ASSTGTSNTEAF
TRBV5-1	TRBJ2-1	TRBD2	ASSFVIAGDNEQF
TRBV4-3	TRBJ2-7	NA	ASSRLRDASYEQY
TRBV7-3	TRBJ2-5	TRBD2	ASSRRLASQETQY
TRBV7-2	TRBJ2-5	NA	ASSPDIQETQY
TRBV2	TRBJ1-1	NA	ASRMNTEAF
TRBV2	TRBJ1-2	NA	ASRAGQTYGYT
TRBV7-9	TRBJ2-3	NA	ASSLGASTDTQY
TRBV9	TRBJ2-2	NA	ASSDGELGTTPTIGTGELF
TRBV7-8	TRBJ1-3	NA	ASSLQGYSGNTIY
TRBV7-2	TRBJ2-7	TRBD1	ASSLDRGNEQY
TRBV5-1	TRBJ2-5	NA	ASSFQLSQETQY
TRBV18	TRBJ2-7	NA	ASSPGEVYGGYEQY
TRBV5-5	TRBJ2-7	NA	ASEVRRSSYEQY
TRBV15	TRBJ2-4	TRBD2	ATSRDRSLAGLPKNIQY
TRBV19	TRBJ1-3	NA	ASRTDRHSGNTIY
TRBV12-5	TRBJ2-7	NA	ASGLGEGGPAVYEQY
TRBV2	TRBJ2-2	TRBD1	ASRQGGTGELF
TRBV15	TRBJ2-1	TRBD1	ATSRADRVGNEQF
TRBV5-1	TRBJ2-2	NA	ASSLVGTGELF
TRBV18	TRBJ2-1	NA	ASSPMAIEQF
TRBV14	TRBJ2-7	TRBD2	ASSLFGGGEQY
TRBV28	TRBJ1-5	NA	ASSLKRGPQH
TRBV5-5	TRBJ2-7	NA	ASSSNYWSEQY